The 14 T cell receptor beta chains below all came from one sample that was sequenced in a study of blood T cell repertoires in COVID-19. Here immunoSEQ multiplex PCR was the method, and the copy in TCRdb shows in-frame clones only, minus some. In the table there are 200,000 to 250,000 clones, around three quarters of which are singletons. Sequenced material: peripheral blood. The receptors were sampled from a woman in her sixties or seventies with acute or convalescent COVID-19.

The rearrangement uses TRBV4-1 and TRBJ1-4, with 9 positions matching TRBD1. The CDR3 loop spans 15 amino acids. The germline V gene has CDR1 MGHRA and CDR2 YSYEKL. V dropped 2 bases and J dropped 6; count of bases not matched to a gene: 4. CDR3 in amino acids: CASSQPGTGYEKLFF. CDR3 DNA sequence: TGCGCCAGCAGCCAACCCGGGACAGGGTATGAAAAACTGTTTTTT.

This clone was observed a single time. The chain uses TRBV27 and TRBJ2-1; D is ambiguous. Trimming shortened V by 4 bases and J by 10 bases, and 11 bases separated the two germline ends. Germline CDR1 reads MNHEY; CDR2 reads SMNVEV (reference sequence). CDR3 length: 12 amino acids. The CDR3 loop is CASSSFWAEQFF. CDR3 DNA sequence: TGTGCCAGCAGTTCCTTCTGGGCGGAGCAGTTCTTC.

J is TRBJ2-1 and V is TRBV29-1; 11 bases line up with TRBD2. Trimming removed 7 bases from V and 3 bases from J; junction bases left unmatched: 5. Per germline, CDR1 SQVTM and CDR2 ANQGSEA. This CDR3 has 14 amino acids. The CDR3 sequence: CSAPGLAVYNEQFF. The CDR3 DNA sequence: TGCAGCGCTCCGGGACTAGCGGTCTACAATGAGCAGTTCTTC.

The CDR3 loop is CASSTTGAGNQPQHF. The CDR3, as DNA: TGTGCCAGTAGTACGACAGGGGCTGGCAATCAGCCCCAGCATTTT. The chain uses TRBV19 and TRBJ1-5; TRBD1 matches 8 bases. The ends lost 4 bases at V and 2 bases at J; junction bases unmatched: 4. This CDR3 has 15 residues. Germline loops: CDR1 LNHDA, CDR2 SQIVND (reference sequence).

CDR3 in DNA: TGCGCCAGCAGCATGTATGACAGGAAAGAGACCCAGTACTTC. This gives the protein CASSMYDRKETQYF. This chain joins TRBV5-1 and TRBJ2-5; D perhaps matches TRBD1 (6 bases). There are 14 residues in the CDR3. CDR1 SGHRS and CDR2 YFSETQ come from the germline V gene. V was clipped by 4 bases and J by 3 bases, with 13 bases between them.

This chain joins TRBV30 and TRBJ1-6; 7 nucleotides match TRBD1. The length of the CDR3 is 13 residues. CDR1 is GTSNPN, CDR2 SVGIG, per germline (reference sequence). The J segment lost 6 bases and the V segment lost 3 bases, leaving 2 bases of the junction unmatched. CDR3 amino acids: CAWRGQTNSPLHF. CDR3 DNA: TGTGCCTGGAGGGGACAGACTAATTCACCCCTCCACTTT. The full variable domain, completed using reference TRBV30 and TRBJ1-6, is SQTIHQWPATLVQPVGSPLSLECTVEGTSNPNLYWYRQAAGRGLQLLFYSVGIGQISSEVPQNLSASRPQDRQFILSSKKLLLSDSGFYLCAWRGQTNSPLHFGNGTRLTVT.

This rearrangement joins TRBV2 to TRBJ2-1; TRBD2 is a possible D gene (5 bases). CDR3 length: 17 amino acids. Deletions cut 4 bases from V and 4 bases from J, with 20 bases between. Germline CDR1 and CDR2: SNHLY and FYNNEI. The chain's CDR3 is CASSVMVGLASYNEQFF. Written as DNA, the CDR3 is TGTGCCAGCAGTGTAATGGTAGGGCTAGCTTCTTACAATGAGCAGTTCTTC.

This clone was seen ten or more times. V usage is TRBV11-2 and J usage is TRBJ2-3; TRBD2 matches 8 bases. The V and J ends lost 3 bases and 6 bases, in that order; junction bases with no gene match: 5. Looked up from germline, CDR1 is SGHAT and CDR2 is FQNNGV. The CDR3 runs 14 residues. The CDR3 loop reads CASSFAGGRDTQYF. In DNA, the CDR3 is TGTGCCAGCAGCTTTGCGGGAGGTAGGGATACGCAGTATTTT. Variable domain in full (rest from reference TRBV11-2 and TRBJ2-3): EAGVAQSPRYKIIEKRQSVAFWCNPISGHATLYWYQQILGQGPKLLIQFQNNGVVDDSQLPKDRFSAERLKGVDSTLKIQPAKLEDSAVYLCASSFAGGRDTQYFGPGTRLTVL.

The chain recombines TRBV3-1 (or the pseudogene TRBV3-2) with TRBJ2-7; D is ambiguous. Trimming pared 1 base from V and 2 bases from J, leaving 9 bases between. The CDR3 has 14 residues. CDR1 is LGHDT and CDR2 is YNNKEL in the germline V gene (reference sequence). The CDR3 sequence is CASSQGAGPYEQYF. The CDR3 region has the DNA TGTGCCAGCAGCCAAGGTGCTGGGCCCTACGAGCAGTACTTC.

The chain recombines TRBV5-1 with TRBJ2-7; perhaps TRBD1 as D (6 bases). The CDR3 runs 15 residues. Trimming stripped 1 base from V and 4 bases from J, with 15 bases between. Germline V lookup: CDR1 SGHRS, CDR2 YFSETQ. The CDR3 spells CASSLRAGDAYEQYF. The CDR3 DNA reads TGCGCCAGCAGCTTGAGGGCAGGGGACGCATACGAGCAGTACTTC.

The chain's CDR3 is CAQTQSSYNEQFF. The CDR3 nucleotides are TGTGCCCAAACACAGAGCTCCTACAATGAGCAGTTCTTC. The V and J genes are TRBV10-3 and TRBJ2-1; D call uncertain. CDR3 length: 13 residues. Germline V CDR1 and CDR2: ENHRY, SYGVKD. Trimming pared 11 bases from V and 0 bases from J, leaving 11 bases between.

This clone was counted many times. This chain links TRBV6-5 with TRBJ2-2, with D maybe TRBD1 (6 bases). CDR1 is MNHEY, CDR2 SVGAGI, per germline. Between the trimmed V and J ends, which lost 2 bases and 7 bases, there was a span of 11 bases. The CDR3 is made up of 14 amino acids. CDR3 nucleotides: TGTGCCAGCAGTTACAGGGCAGGGGTCGGGGAGCTGTTTTTT. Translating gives CASSYRAGVGELFF.

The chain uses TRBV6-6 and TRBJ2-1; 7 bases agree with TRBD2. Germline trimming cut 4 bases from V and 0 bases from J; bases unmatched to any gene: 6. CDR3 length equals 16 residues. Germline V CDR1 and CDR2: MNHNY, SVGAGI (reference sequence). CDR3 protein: CASSLLAITSYNEQFF. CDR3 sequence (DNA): TGTGCCAGCAGTTTACTAGCGATCACCTCCTACAATGAGCAGTTCTTC.

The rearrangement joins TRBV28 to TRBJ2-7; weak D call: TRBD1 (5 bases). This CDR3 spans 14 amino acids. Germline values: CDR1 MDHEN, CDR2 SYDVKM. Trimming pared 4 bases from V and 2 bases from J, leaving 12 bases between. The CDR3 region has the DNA TGTGCCAGCAGTTCGATGACAGAGACCTACGAGCAGTACTTC. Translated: CASSSMTETYEQYF.